The 27 T cell receptor beta chains listed next were all sequenced from one sample in a study of T cells in women clearing cervical HPV infection (dated by TCRdb to the late 2010s). Library preparation employed the immunoSEQ multiplex PCR assay. Not all clones reach the TCRdb copy of this immuneACCESS table, which keeps in-frame sequences only. Checked studies attribute under half of the gap to unresolved V genes and leave the rest unexplained. This sample's table has entries for 20,000 to 25,000 clones. The ten largest account for almost 10% of the sample. Material for sequencing was blood buffy coat. All receptors derive from a woman aged 18-69 years with a cervical HPV16 infection that either progressed to CIN3+ or cleared (not recorded which).

Regarding this clone: The read terminates 3 residues before the CDR3 end, so the remaining end is supplied by the germline J gene. This chain connects TRBV6-2 or TRBV6-3 to TRBJ2-3; a weak D match, TRBD1 (7 bases). Germline V CDR1 and CDR2: MNHEY, SVGEGT. The CDR3 runs 15 residues. V was pared by 6 bases and J by 4 bases, with 17 bases between. CDR3 bases read: TGTGCCAGCAGCTCCGACAGGGACTGGCCAGATACG. Its translation: CASSSDRDWPDT. From start to end, the CDR3 is CASSSDRDWPDTQYF.

The CDR3 bases that were read are TGTGCCAGCTCACCACTAGCGGGGAGGGTCAATGAG. It is translated as CASSPLAGRVNE. The complete CDR3 sequence is CASSPLAGRVNEQFF. This rearrangement joins TRBV18 to TRBJ2-1; TRBD2 matches 8 bases. Read data end 3 residues before the CDR3 end; the end is taken from the germline J gene. Germline V CDR1 and CDR2: KGHSH, LQKENI. V dropped 1 base and J dropped 6; count of bases not matched to a gene: 5. The CDR3 has 15 residues.

As regards this clone: The read halts 3 residues ahead of the CDR3 end, with the missing end drawn from the germline J gene. This chain joins TRBV7-9 and TRBJ1-1; D remains unclear. The CDR3 is 14 amino acids. Trimming cost V 1 base and J 6 bases, with 12 bases left between them. Germline V gene sequence: CDR1 SEHNR, CDR2 FQNEAQ (reference sequence). The covered CDR3 bases are TGTGCCAGCAGCTTAGTGAGGGTAGGGTCTGAA. Protein: CASSLVRVGSE. The full CDR3 protein reads CASSLVRVGSEAFF.

A note on this clone: Coverage ceases 3 residues before the CDR3 finishes, and the germline J gene fills in the end. The chain links TRBV20-1 to TRBJ1-1; no definite D call. This CDR3 has 15 amino acids. The V end lost 2 bases, the J end lost 3 bases, and 16 bases lay between the germline ends. Looked up from germline, CDR1 is DFQATT and CDR2 is SNEGSKA (reference sequence). Partial CDR3 DNA: TGCAGTGCTAGAAAAGTCTTCCAGTCTGACACTGAA. Translation: CSARKVFQSDTE. The whole CDR3 sequence reads CSARKVFQSDTEAFF.

About this clone: The read is 3 residues too short to cover the CDR3 end, so that end is filled in from the germline J gene. The chain uses TRBV10-2 and TRBJ2-1, with 12 bases matching TRBD2. Germline CDR1 WSHSY, CDR2 SAAADI. The CDR3 has 17 residues. The J segment lost 3 bases and the V segment lost 4 bases, leaving 7 bases of the junction unmatched. CDR3 DNA (partial): TGCGCCAGCAGTGCCCTAGCGGGGGGGATTGTCTACAATGAG. This encodes CASSALAGGIVYNE. The whole CDR3 sequence is CASSALAGGIVYNEQFF.

On this clone: Read coverage stops 3 residues before the CDR3 terminus; the germline J gene supplies the remainder. This rearrangement joins TRBV6-2 or TRBV6-3 to TRBJ2-7, with 8 bases fitting TRBD2. V lost 5 bases to trimming and J lost 4 bases; unmatched junction nucleotides: 13. The CDR3 extends over 16 amino acids. Germline CDR1 reads MNHEY; CDR2 reads SVGEGT. The part of the CDR3 DNA that was read is TGTGCCAGCAGTCCGCGGCGGGGGGCGCCCGGGTACGAG. Protein product: CASSPRRGAPGYE. The whole CDR3 protein reads CASSPRRGAPGYEQYF.

Note on this clone: Read coverage stops 3 residues before the CDR3 terminus; the germline J gene supplies the remainder. This chain uses TRBV12-5 with TRBJ2-3; D is unclear. Per germline, CDR1 LGHNT and CDR2 FRNRAP. Trimming stripped 5 bases from V and 0 bases from J, with 9 bases between. The CDR3 is 14 amino acids. CDR3 residues: CASGPPTSTDTQYF. The part of the CDR3 DNA that was read is TGTGCTAGTGGTCCGCCTACCAGCACAGATACG.

On this clone: The read finishes 3 residues shy of the CDR3 end, and the germline J gene is used to complete it. The rearrangement links TRBV7-8 to TRBJ1-5; no definite D call. The ends were cut back, 5 bases at V and 2 bases at J, with 19 bases in the middle. The germline V gene encodes CDR1 SGHVS and CDR2 FQNEAQ. The length of the CDR3 is 17 residues. The CDR3 bases that were read are TGTGCCAGCAGCCTCCCGCGAAGACTACGCGGCAATCAGCCC. Amino acid sequence: CASSLPRRLRGNQP. The entire CDR3 reads CASSLPRRLRGNQPQHF.

Concerning this clone itself: The read ends 3 residues shy of where the CDR3 ends; the end is completed using the germline J gene. The chain links TRBV30 to TRBJ1-2, with D uncertain. There are 12 residues in the CDR3. Germline V gene sequence: CDR1 GTSNPN, CDR2 SVGIG (reference sequence). This CDR3 is CAWSAQSGGYTF. The DNA read from the CDR3 is TGTGCCTGGAGTGCCCAGTCGGGGGGC.

Concerning this clone itself: The read ends 3 residues early relative to the CDR3; the germline J gene fills the gap. The chain combines TRBV30 with TRBJ2-1, with 8 nucleotides matching TRBD1. Germline values: CDR1 GTSNPN, CDR2 SVGIG (reference sequence). The CDR3 loop spans 14 amino acids. The J segment lost 2 bases and the V segment lost 4 bases, leaving 4 bases of the junction unmatched. The CDR3 is CAWTDRAAYNEQFF. CDR3 bases read: TGTGCCTGGACGGACAGGGCCGCCTACAATGAG.

Points on this clone: The read ends 3 residues shy of where the CDR3 ends; the end is completed using the germline J gene. The V gene is TRBV2, the J gene TRBJ2-1; the D gene is possibly TRBD2 (5 bases). Germline V CDR1 and CDR2: SNHLY, FYNNEI. The CDR3 totals 15 residues. Between the trimmed V and J ends, which lost 2 bases and 0 bases, there was a span of 8 bases. The CDR3 loop reads CASSEQRSSYNEQFF. The CDR3 DNA, read in part, is TGTGCCAGCAGTGAACAGCGGTCCTCCTACAATGAG.

Notes on this clone: The observed sequence ends 3 residues before the CDR3 terminus, with the missing tail filled in from the germline J gene. The chain employs TRBV2 and TRBJ1-5; TRBD1 agrees at 8 bases. V was clipped by 5 bases and J by 1 base; unmatched bases: 7. CDR3 length: 16 residues. Per germline, CDR1 SNHLY and CDR2 FYNNEI. CDR3 region: CASSQQGGRSNQPQHF. The part of the CDR3 DNA that was read is TGTGCCAGCAGTCAACAGGGGGGGCGAAGCAATCAGCCC.

Remarks on this clone: The CDR3 extends 3 residues past the end of the read, so its final part is completed from the germline J gene. The V gene is TRBV7-9, the J gene TRBJ2-6, with D maybe TRBD2 (5 bases). CDR3 length equals 15 residues. Germline V CDR1 and CDR2: SEHNR, FQNEAQ (reference sequence). V was trimmed by 0 bases and J by 2 bases, leaving 5 bases between them. The CDR3: CASSLARAGANVLTF. CDR3 bases read: TGTGCCAGCAGCTTAGCGAGGGCTGGGGCCAACGTC.

Worth noting for this clone: The CDR3 goes on 3 residues after the read ends, and that part is filled in from the germline J gene. The chain employs TRBV7-2 and TRBJ2-1; possible D gene TRBD2, 7 bases. Germline V lookup: CDR1 SGHTA, CDR2 FQGNSA. This CDR3 has 15 residues. V shed 0 bases and J shed 2 bases, with 8 bases lying between them. The sequenced part of the CDR3 DNA is TGTGCCAGCAGCTTAGCGGGGGGGCCCTACAATGAG. Protein: CASSLAGGPYNE. The entire CDR3 is CASSLAGGPYNEQFF.

Note on this clone: The read finishes 3 residues shy of the CDR3 end, and the germline J gene is used to complete it. The V gene is TRBV10-3, the J gene TRBJ2-1; the match to TRBD2 covers 7 bases. The CDR3 covers 14 residues. Germline loops: CDR1 ENHRY, CDR2 SYGVKD. With V trimmed by 10 bases and J by 6 bases, 12 bases remained unmatched. CDR3 DNA (partial): TGTGCCACCCTCCTGGGAGGGGATCGCAATGAG. It is translated as CATLLGGDRNE. Given in full, the CDR3 is CATLLGGDRNEQFF.

This clone is deemed medium-sized by its frequency. The read stops 3 residues short of the end of the CDR3; the missing end is completed from the germline J gene. This sequence joins TRBV18 and TRBJ2-3; no clear D. CDR1 is KGHSH and CDR2 is LQKENI in the germline V gene. This CDR3 is built from 14 residues. Trimming pared 2 bases from V and 6 bases from J, leaving 12 bases between. The CDR3 loop is CASSPGFSGDTQYF. The DNA read from the CDR3 is TGTGCCAGCTCACCAGGGTTCTCCGGGGATACG.

Concerning this clone: Sequencing ends 3 residues short of the CDR3 end; the germline J gene provides the rest. The chain carries TRBV7-8 and TRBJ1-1, with 8 bases lining up with TRBD1. J was trimmed by 3 bases and V by 1 base; bases with no gene match: 4. CDR3 length: 15 residues. Germline assignment: CDR1 SGHVS and CDR2 FQNEAQ. The chain's CDR3 is CASSLGTGRDTEAFF. CDR3 DNA (partial): TGTGCCAGCAGCTTAGGGACAGGGCGGGACACTGAA.

On this clone itself: The read terminates 3 residues ahead of where the CDR3 ends, so the germline J gene completes it. This chain links TRBV5-1 with TRBJ1-1, with D possibly TRBD1 on 5 matching bases. Per germline, CDR1 SGHRS and CDR2 YFSETQ. Trimming stripped 2 bases from V and 0 bases from J, with 8 bases between. The CDR3 extends over 14 amino acids. The CDR3 region is CASSLTGVNTEAFF. The DNA read from the CDR3 is TGCGCCAGCAGCTTAACAGGCGTGAACACTGAA.

Notes on this clone: Read data end 3 residues before the CDR3 end; the end is taken from the germline J gene. The chain recombines TRBV6-2 or TRBV6-3 with TRBJ2-1, with D perhaps matching TRBD2 (6 bases). V was trimmed by 8 bases and J by 0 bases, leaving 11 bases between them. Germline CDR1 is MNHEY and CDR2 is SVGEGT. The CDR3 spans 14 residues. This CDR3 is CASWRASSYNEQFF. CDR3 DNA (partial): TGTGCCAGCTGGAGGGCGAGCTCCTACAATGAG.

Turning to this clone: The read comes to an end 3 residues before the CDR3 does, leaving the germline J gene to fill in the end. The chain has TRBV4-1 and TRBJ2-1, with 9 bases matching TRBD2. The germline gives CDR1 MGHRA, CDR2 YSYEKL. The trim removed 2 bases at V and 3 bases at J, leaving 5 bases unmatched. This CDR3 is 16 amino acids long. Partial CDR3 DNA: TGCGCCAGCAGCCAAAGTCTAGCGGGGTTCTACAATGAG. Amino acid sequence: CASSQSLAGFYNE. The entire CDR3 is CASSQSLAGFYNEQFF.

CDR3 sequence: CASRQGNSNQPQHF. Partial CDR3 DNA: TGTGCCAGCAGACAGGGTAATAGCAATCAGCCC. The chain has TRBV2 and TRBJ1-5; TRBD1 might be the D (6 bases). The CDR3 goes on 3 residues after the read ends, and that part is filled in from the germline J gene. Trimming took off 6 bases at V and 0 bases at J, with 9 bases between the two ends. In germline, CDR1 is SNHLY, CDR2 FYNNEI. This CDR3 is built from 14 residues.

Turning to this clone: One end of the junction fails to match germline, which may point to a read error. The CDR3 end lies 3 residues beyond the end of the read and is filled in from the germline J gene. The rearrangement uses TRBV7-7 and TRBJ2-7, with D possibly being TRBD1 (6 bases). Germline values: CDR1 SSHAT, CDR2 FNYEAQ (reference sequence). The CDR3 spans 13 residues. The sequenced part of the CDR3 DNA is TGTGCTAGCAGCCCAGGGGATTCCTACGAG. Translated, it gives CASSPGDSYE. The entire CDR3 sequence reads CASSPGDSYEQYF.

CDR3 sequence: CASSLQGPQTNEKLFF. CDR3 DNA (partial): TGCGCCAGCAGCTTGCAGGGGCCCCAAACTAATGAAAAA. V and J are TRBV5-1 and TRBJ1-4; D possibly corresponds to TRBD1 (6 bases). The read is 3 residues too short to cover the CDR3 end, so that end is filled in from the germline J gene. The CDR3 is made up of 16 amino acids. CDR1 and CDR2 from the germline V gene are SGHRS and YFSETQ. V lost 1 base and J lost 1, with 11 bases in between.

The sequenced CDR3 bases are TGCAGCGTTGTGAGGGGCTATGGC. This encodes CSVVRGYG. The full CDR3 reads CSVVRGYGYTF. The chain links TRBV29-1 to TRBJ1-2; D possibly corresponds to TRBD1 (5 bases). Read coverage stops 3 residues before the CDR3 terminus; the germline J gene supplies the remainder. The CDR3 is made up of 11 amino acids. V lost 4 bases, J lost 4 bases, and 7 bases lay in between. Germline V gene data show CDR1 as SQVTM and CDR2 as ANQGSEA.

A note on this clone: Compared with germline, one end of the junction differs, possibly owing to a read error. The CDR3 end falls 3 residues outside the read, so it is completed with the germline J gene. This chain links TRBV4-2 with TRBJ2-7, with D perhaps TRBD1 (5 bases). Germline V CDR1 and CDR2: LGHNA, YNFKEQ. This CDR3 is built from 15 residues. The CDR3 loop reads CASSQFQGSSYEQYF. The sequenced part of the CDR3 DNA is TGCGCCAGCAGCCAATTTCAGGGAAGCTCCTACGAG.

Comment on this clone: The read ends 3 residues before the CDR3 terminus; that terminus is restored from the germline J gene. This chain uses TRBV10-3 with TRBJ1-5; 9 bases line up with TRBD1. The CDR3 is made up of 13 amino acids. CDR1 ENHRY and CDR2 SYGVKD come from the germline V gene. With V trimmed by 6 bases and J by 9 bases, 6 bases remained unmatched. CDR3 bases read: TGTGCCATCAGAGCACAGGGGGCTAGGCCC. The encoded protein is CAIRAQGARP. The whole CDR3 sequence is CAIRAQGARPQHF.

For this clone: The CDR3 extends 3 residues past the end of the read, so its final part is completed from the germline J gene. The chain employs TRBV5-6 and TRBJ1-1; D is uncertain. Trimming took 1 base from V and 6 from J, leaving 10 bases between them. The CDR3 loop spans 13 amino acids. Germline CDR1 reads SGHDT; CDR2 reads YYEEEE. The CDR3 DNA, read in part, is TGTGCCAGCAGCTTGACCGGAAGCGCTGAA. Protein product: CASSLTGSAE. The full CDR3 protein is CASSLTGSAEAFF.